This T cell receptor beta chain was sequenced for a study of CD8+ T cells in alopecia areata. Extraction of RNA preceded its reverse transcription into cDNA, which served as the sequencing template. Clones were read by immunoSEQ multiplex PCR, and TCRdb kept only the in-frame ones, dropping some. The sample lists 93,000 or so clones, roughly half occurring once. Whole-study results and caveats: Although TCR sharing was seen in mice, sharing across patients was less clear, possibly for HLA-related reasons. Sequencing of scalp samples also captures resident alphabeta T cells of normal skin.

PBMCs provided sorted CD4+ and CD8+ T cells. Comments on this clone: Its antigen is as yet unknown.

This TCR was sampled from a human donor in good health. Sequencing was performed on CD4+ T cells sorted from blood.

CDR3 DNA sequence: TGTGCCAGCAGCCCTACAGGGGACGAGCAGTACTTC. This gives the protein CASSPTGDEQYF. The V gene is TRBV7-9, the J gene TRBJ2-7; 7 bases fit TRBD1. V shed 5 bases and J 5 bases; nucleotides not matched to a gene: 3. CDR3 length: 12 amino acids. In germline, CDR1 is SEHNR, CDR2 FQNEAQ (reference sequence).